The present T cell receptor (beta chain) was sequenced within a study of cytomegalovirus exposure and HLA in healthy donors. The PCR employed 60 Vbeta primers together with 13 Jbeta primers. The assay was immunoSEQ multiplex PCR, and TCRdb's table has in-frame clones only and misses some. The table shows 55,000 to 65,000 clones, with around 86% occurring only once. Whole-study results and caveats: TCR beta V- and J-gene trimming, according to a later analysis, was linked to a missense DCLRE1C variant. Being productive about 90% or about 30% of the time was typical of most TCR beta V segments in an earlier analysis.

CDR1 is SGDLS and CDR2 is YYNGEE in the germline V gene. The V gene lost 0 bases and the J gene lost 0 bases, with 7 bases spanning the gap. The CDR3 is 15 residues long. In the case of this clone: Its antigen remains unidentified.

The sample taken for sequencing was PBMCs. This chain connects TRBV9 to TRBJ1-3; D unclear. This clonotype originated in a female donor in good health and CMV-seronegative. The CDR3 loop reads CASSVGSGSGNTIYF. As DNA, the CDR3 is TGTGCCAGCAGCGTAGGGTCGGGCTCTGGAAACACCATATATTTT. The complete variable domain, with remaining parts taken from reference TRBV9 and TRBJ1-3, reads DSGVTQTPKHLITATGQRVTLRCSPRSGDLSVYWYQQSLDQGLQFLIQYYNGEERAKGNILERFSAQQFPDLHSELNLSSLELGDSALYFCASSVGSGSGNTIYFGEGSWLTVV.